Sequencing of this T cell receptor beta chain was carried out in a study of blood T cell repertoires in COVID-19. V shed 1 base, J shed 5 bases, and the junction held 8 bases outside the gene matches. CDR1 and CDR2 (germline): SGHAT, FQNNGV. The CDR3 consists of 17 residues. Original processing methods: Amplification from reference gene primers served as the basis for estimated nucleated cell counts. Clones were sequenced by immunoSEQ multiplex PCR, and TCRdb holds only the in-frame ones, with some missing. The DNA was the basis for D and trimming; V, J and clone size are from that table. The data show approximately 440,000 clones, 90% seen once. Each participant's cohort was designated according to participant-reported clinical history. Cohort 3 donors counted as recovered after two negative PCRs, clearance, or resolved symptoms.

Sequenced input: PBMCs or T cells enriched from blood (not recorded which). The chain couples TRBV11-2 to TRBJ2-5, with 12 bases lining up with TRBD2. The clonotype comes from a young man who had recovered from COVID-19. CDR3 sequence (DNA): TGTGCCAGCAGCTTAGGTTTGCTAGCGGGAGGGCAGGAGACCCAGTACTTC. This codes for CASSLGLLAGGQETQYF.